This entry lists 32 T cell receptor beta chains sequenced from one sample in a study of T cells in Graves' hyperthyroidism and ophthalmopathy. Template material for amplifying TCR beta CDR3 regions consisted of RNA transcripts. A first-round RT-PCR of the TCR CDR3 used the HTBI primer set. TCRdb re-called the multiplex PCR reads with MiXCR, one entry per CDR3 protein. Among under 750,000 distinct CDR3 sequences listed, over 15% were seen once. The sample consisted of blood. These receptor sequences come from a woman in her 50s with Graves' hyperthyroidism that later progressed to Graves' ophthalmopathy.

The sample holds many counts of this clonotype. The chain employs TRBV11-3 and TRBJ2-1; 10 bases line up with TRBD2. The germline V gene encodes CDR1 SGHNT and CDR2 YENEEA. V gave up 2 bases and J gave up 9 bases; unmatched junction bases: 7. The CDR3 extends over 15 amino acids. Here the CDR3 reads CASSLQSGGAAEQFF. The CDR3 DNA reads as TGTGCCAGCAGCTTACAAAGCGGGGGGGCGGCTGAGCAGTTCTTC.

This clonotype came up many times. This chain links TRBV3-1 with TRBJ1-1; 8 bases are a match to TRBD1. The CDR3 runs to 13 residues. Trimming at V came to 4 bases and at J to 12 bases, leaving 10 bases not matched to a gene. Germline lookup yields CDR1 LGHDT and CDR2 YNNKEL (reference sequence). DNA of the CDR3: TGTGCCAGCAGCCTCCCAGGGGGCGCCGGGACTTTCTTT. Translated: CASSLPGGAGTFF.

The chain joins TRBV6-1 to TRBJ2-2, with D perhaps matching TRBD1 or TRBD2 (5 bases each). Trimming removed 3 bases from V and 6 bases from J, with 14 bases in between. The CDR3 runs to 15 residues. Germline CDR1 reads MNHNS; CDR2 reads SASEGT. CDR3 in DNA: TGTGCCAGCAGTGACTCCGGGACGAATGCCGGGGAGCTGTTTTTT. This gives the protein CASSDSGTNAGELFF.

This clonotype was observed many times. V is TRBV3-1 and J is TRBJ1-4; D is unresolved. Deletions cut 3 bases from V and 4 bases from J, with 9 bases between. CDR1 and CDR2 from the germline V gene are LGHDT and YNNKEL (reference sequence). The CDR3 extends over 14 amino acids. Written as DNA, the CDR3 is TGTGCCAGCAGCCACAGGACTCTTAATGAAAAACTGTTTTTT. It codes for CASSHRTLNEKLFF.

Ten or more counts support this clonotype. The chain recombines TRBV30 with TRBJ2-1; possibly TRBD2 for D (5 bases). The germline gives CDR1 GTSNPN, CDR2 SVGIG (reference sequence). Trimming removed 1 base at V and 7 bases at J, with 11 bases between. CDR3 length: 13 amino acids. The CDR3 DNA reads as TGTGCCTGGAGTGGGACTGGGTTAAATGAGCAGTTCTTC. It encodes CAWSGTGLNEQFF.

This clonotype occurred many times. In DNA, the CDR3 is TGTGCCATCAGTGCTCGGGGGGTTTATGGCTACACCTTC. Encoded protein: CAISARGVYGYTF. The rearrangement joins TRBV10-3 to TRBJ1-2; TRBD1 might be the D (5 bases). Germline-derived CDR1 and CDR2 are ENHRY and SYGVKD. The CDR3 contains 13 residues. Trimming removed 4 bases at V and 5 bases at J, with 11 bases between.

This clonotype has more than one count but fewer than ten. V and J are TRBV6-1 and TRBJ2-7, with D hard to call. Looked up from germline, CDR1 is MNHNS and CDR2 is SASEGT. This CDR3 is 13 amino acids long. V lost 5 bases, J lost 5 bases, and 13 bases lay in between. The CDR3 nucleotides read TGTGCCAGCAGTTCCCCCAACGACGACGAGCAGTACTTC. It specifies CASSSPNDDEQYF.

The chain employs TRBV2 and TRBJ2-1, with D perhaps matching TRBD1 (6 bases). Germline lookup yields CDR1 SNHLY and CDR2 FYNNEI. The CDR3 totals 15 residues. Deletions cut 7 bases from V and 1 base from J, with 14 bases between. In nucleotides, the CDR3 is TGTGCCAGCATTTTTGGGGACATATCCTACAATGAGCAGTTCTTC. Protein sequence: CASIFGDISYNEQFF.

This clonotype was found a few times. This chain links TRBV6-1 with TRBJ2-3, with no clear D. Looked up from germline, CDR1 is MNHNS and CDR2 is SASEGT. Trimming removed 3 bases at V and 2 bases at J, with 12 bases between. The CDR3 extends over 15 amino acids. The CDR3 protein is CASSEEGYHTDTQYF. In DNA form, the CDR3 reads TGTGCCAGCAGTGAGGAAGGCTATCACACAGATACGCAGTATTTT.

Comment on this clonotype: The final CDR3 position lacks the conserved phenylalanine or tryptophan, pointing to a likely read error. The chain employs TRBV5-1 and TRBJ2-5; D is ambiguous. The CDR3 is 11 residues long. Trimming stripped 3 bases from V and 0 bases from J, with 0 bases between. Looked up from germline, CDR1 is SGHRS and CDR2 is YFSETQ. The CDR3 here is CASSYQETQYS. The CDR3, as DNA: TGCGCCAGCAGCTACCAAGAGACCCAGTACTCC.

As for this clonotype: A read error may explain this, as a much larger clone is one base away. J is TRBJ2-1 and V is TRBV3-1, with 14 bases aligning to TRBD2. The J segment lost 13 bases and the V segment lost 4 bases, leaving 12 bases of the junction unmatched. CDR1 and CDR2 (germline): LGHDT, YNNKEL (reference sequence). The CDR3 spans 16 residues. CDR3 region: CASSPGLAGAGETQFF. The CDR3 bases are TGTGCCAGCAGCCCGGGACTAGCGGGGGCGGGCGAGACCCAGTTCTTC.

The CDR3 DNA reads TGTGCCAGCAGCGGGAGCTCGGCTGGCTACACCTTC. As protein: CASSGSSAGYTF. This chain connects TRBV9 to TRBJ1-2, with unresolved D. Germline CDR1 and CDR2: SGDLS and YYNGEE. This CDR3 is 12 amino acids long. With 3 bases removed from V and 7 bases from J, the gap between germline ends came to 10 bases.

This clonotype occurred a few times. V gene TRBV6-2 or TRBV6-3 combines with J gene TRBJ1-5; 9 nucleotides align to TRBD1. Unmatched junction bases numbered 9, after V lost 5 bases and J lost 4 bases. The V gene's germline CDR1 is MNHEY and CDR2 SVGEGT. The CDR3 spans 16 residues. In nucleotides, the CDR3 is TGTGCCAGCAGTACCGACAGGGGGAGAAGGAATCAGCCCCAGCATTTT. Translated: CASSTDRGRRNQPQHF.

This clonotype was seen at least ten times. This CDR3 reads CAWTDVEGYTF. In nucleotides, the CDR3 is TGTGCCTGGACGGACGTCGAGGGCTACACCTTC. The chain uses TRBV30 and TRBJ1-2; D ambiguous. This CDR3 is built from 11 residues. The V and J ends lost 4 bases and 8 bases respectively, with 11 bases between them. Germline CDR1 GTSNPN, CDR2 SVGIG (reference sequence). Full variable domain (remainder filled in from reference TRBV30 and TRBJ1-2): SQTIHQWPATLVQPVGSPLSLECTVEGTSNPNLYWYRQAAGRGLQLLFYSVGIGQISSEVPQNLSASRPQDRQFILSSKKLLLSDSGFYLCAWTDVEGYTFGSGTRLTVV.

In this sample, this clonotype turned up many times. The DNA is omitted, as the CDR3 cannot be located on it reliably, and the CDR3 follows TCRdb's listing. The V call is TRBV7-8, the J call TRBJ2-1; TRBD2 was called by the table and not checked on the DNA. The V gene's germline CDR1 is SGHVS and CDR2 FQNEAQ. The CDR3 is 16 amino acids long, termini counted. This chain's CDR3 is CASSFGSGGPYFEQFF.

This clonotype has a handful of counts. V gene TRBV4-1 combines with J gene TRBJ1-5; possible D gene TRBD1, 5 bases. The CDR3 spans 18 residues. Germline CDR1 is MGHRA and CDR2 is YSYEKL. Between the trimmed V and J ends, which lost 1 base and 0 bases, there was a span of 16 bases. The CDR3: CASSQAGGGIFSNQPQHF. The CDR3 nucleotides read TGCGCCAGCAGCCAAGCTGGGGGGGGAATCTTTAGCAATCAGCCCCAGCATTTT.

The V and J genes are TRBV19 and TRBJ2-1; 9 nucleotides match TRBD2. The CDR3 consists of 16 residues. V was clipped by 3 bases and J by 2 bases; unmatched bases: 5. Germline V gives CDR1 LNHDA, CDR2 SQIVND (reference sequence). The CDR3 bases are TGTGCCAGTAGTATGGGGCGGGGGGGCCCCTACAATGAGCAGTTCTTC. The encoded protein is CASSMGRGGPYNEQFF.

This clonotype has ten or more counts. CDR3 loop: CSATLAGADQPQHF. As DNA, the CDR3 is TGCAGTGCTACCTTGGCAGGGGCTGATCAGCCCCAGCATTTT. The gene calls are TRBV20-1 and TRBJ1-5; D possibly corresponds to TRBD1 (6 bases). Trimming stripped 4 bases from V and 5 bases from J, with 15 bases between. The CDR3 runs 14 residues. Germline V gene lookup returns CDR1 DFQATT and CDR2 SNEGSKA (reference sequence).

This chain uses TRBV29-1 with TRBJ1-1; D is possibly TRBD1 (5 bases). There are 13 residues in the CDR3. Germline CDR1 is SQVTM and CDR2 is ANQGSEA. The V end lost 6 bases, the J end lost 2 bases, and 13 bases lay between the germline ends. The CDR3 bases are TGCAGCGTCACCCCTGGGGGAAACACTGAAGCTTTCTTT. Translating gives CSVTPGGNTEAFF.

The sample holds many counts of this clonotype. This sequence joins TRBV11-2 and TRBJ2-7; perhaps TRBD1 as D (6 bases). CDR1 is SGHAT, CDR2 FQNNGV, per germline. The CDR3 length is 17 residues. V was trimmed by 1 base and J by 0 bases, leaving 16 bases between them. The CDR3 spells CASSLGATGGRSYEQYF. CDR3 DNA: TGTGCCAGCAGCTTAGGGGCGACAGGCGGGCGCTCCTACGAGCAGTACTTC.

Concerning this clonotype: Compared with germline, one end of the junction differs, possibly owing to a read error. This chain connects TRBV19 to TRBJ1-1; no reliable D call. The germline V gene encodes CDR1 LNHDA and CDR2 SQIVND (reference sequence). The CDR3 is 14 amino acids. Here the CDR3 DNA reads TGTGCCAGTAAATTAACGGGAGATAACACTGAAGTTTTCTTT. This encodes CASKLTGDNTEVFF.

This chain uses TRBV13 with TRBJ2-7; TRBD1 agrees at 9 bases. The CDR3 runs 13 residues. Germline-derived CDR1 and CDR2 are PRHDT and FYEKMQ (reference sequence). The V gene end was trimmed by 6 bases and the J gene end by 6 bases; junction bases not matched to a gene: 6. Here the CDR3 DNA reads TGTGCCAGCAGTTTCACAGGGGGCGCCGAGCAGTACTTC. Translating it yields CASSFTGGAEQYF. Using reference TRBV13 and TRBJ2-7 for the parts outside the CDR3, the full variable domain is AAGVIQSPRHLIKEKRETATLKCYPIPRHDTVYWYQQGPGQDPQFLISFYEKMQSDKGSIPDRFSAQQFSDYHSELNMSSLELGDSALYFCASSFTGGAEQYFGPGTRLTVT.

This chain joins TRBV19 and TRBJ1-3, with D possibly matching TRBD1 (5 bases). The CDR3 runs 15 residues. The V and J ends lost 5 bases and 0 bases respectively, with 11 bases between them. CDR1 is LNHDA, CDR2 SQIVND, per germline (reference sequence). CDR3 DNA: TGTGCCAGTAGTCCATTCGGGGGCTCTGGAAACACCATATATTTT. Amino acids: CASSPFGGSGNTIYF.

This chain joins TRBV29-1 and TRBJ1-5; TRBD1 matches 7 bases. Germline lookup yields CDR1 SQVTM and CDR2 ANQGSEA. The CDR3 consists of 15 residues. J was trimmed by 0 bases and V by 6 bases; bases with no gene match: 8. The CDR3 coding sequence is TGCAGCGTAGTGACAGGGTGGGGTAGCAATCAGCCCCAGCATTTT. Translated, it gives CSVVTGWGSNQPQHF.

This clonotype has more than one count but fewer than ten. V and J are TRBV12-5 and TRBJ2-1, with D perhaps TRBD2 (7 bases). Trimming shortened V by 6 bases and J by 3 bases, and 15 bases separated the two germline ends. The germline V gene encodes CDR1 LGHNT and CDR2 FRNRAP. The CDR3 has 15 residues. CDR3 DNA: TGTGCTAGTGGCGAGGGGGGGGTTTACTACAATGAGCAGTTCTTC. Translation: CASGEGGVYYNEQFF.

The chain is built from TRBV4-1 and TRBJ1-5, with D unresolved. The CDR3 covers 14 residues. Trimming stripped 6 bases from V and 0 bases from J, with 9 bases between. Germline CDR1 reads MGHRA; CDR2 reads YSYEKL. CDR3 nucleotide sequence: TGCGCCAGCAGTGGAGGTTATAGCAATCAGCCCCAGCATTTT. This encodes CASSGGYSNQPQHF.

This sequence joins TRBV7-8 and TRBJ2-1, with D possibly being TRBD1 or TRBD2 (5 bases each). Looked up from germline, CDR1 is SGHVS and CDR2 is FQNEAQ. CDR3 length: 14 amino acids. Trimming took 6 bases from V and 8 from J, leaving 17 bases between them. CDR3 region: CASSHDPWGYEQFF. In DNA form, the CDR3 reads TGTGCCAGCAGTCATGACCCTTGGGGGTATGAGCAGTTCTTC.

This clonotype has a handful of counts. This rearrangement joins TRBV12-3 or TRBV12-4 to TRBJ2-3; 10 bases are shared with TRBD1. The CDR3 is 14 amino acids. After removal of 7 bases from V and 3 bases from J, the junction contained 4 bases not matched to a gene. CDR3: CASTRTGGTDTQYF. In DNA form, the CDR3 reads TGTGCCAGCACCAGGACAGGGGGAACAGATACGCAGTATTTT.

This clonotype was recorded many times. The J gene is TRBJ2-1, the V gene TRBV5-1, with TRBD1 identical over 8 bases. Germline V gene lookup returns CDR1 SGHRS and CDR2 YFSETQ. CDR3 length equals 16 residues. V lost 4 bases, J lost 7 bases, and 13 bases stayed unmatched. The CDR3 sequence is CASSTYRRTGSNEQFF. The CDR3 DNA follows: TGCGCCAGCAGCACCTACCGTAGGACAGGGTCGAATGAGCAGTTCTTC.

A few counts support this clonotype. This rearrangement joins TRBV20-1 to TRBJ1-2, with no clear D. This CDR3 has 12 amino acids. The V gene's germline CDR1 is DFQATT and CDR2 SNEGSKA (reference sequence). Trimming shortened V by 5 bases and J by 6 bases, and 13 bases separated the two germline ends. CDR3 sequence reads: CSAQVLTDGYTF. DNA of the CDR3: TGCAGTGCTCAGGTCCTGACGGATGGCTACACCTTC.

Ten or more counts support this clonotype. The chain is built from TRBV7-6 and TRBJ2-2, with D perhaps matching TRBD1 or TRBD2 (6 bases each). The V gene's germline CDR1 is SGHVS and CDR2 FNYEAQ. V shed 5 bases and J shed 7 bases, with 17 bases lying between them. The CDR3 has 15 residues. The CDR3 loop reads CASSPGAVVGGELFF. CDR3 nucleotides: TGTGCCAGCAGCCCGGGGGCCGTGGTCGGCGGGGAGCTGTTTTTT. Full variable domain (rest looked up from reference TRBV7-6 and TRBJ2-2): GAGVSQSPRYKVTKRGQDVALRCDPISGHVSLYWYRQALGQGPEFLTYFNYEAQQDKSGLPNDRFSAERPEGSISTLTIQRTEQRDSAMYRCASSPGAVVGGELFFGEGSRLTVL.

This clonotype was observed many times. The chain recombines TRBV20-1 with TRBJ1-2, with 9 bases aligning to TRBD1. The J segment lost 5 bases and the V segment lost 1 base, leaving 2 bases of the junction unmatched. The CDR3 spans 13 residues. CDR1 is DFQATT and CDR2 is SNEGSKA in the germline V gene (reference sequence). In nucleotides, the CDR3 is TGCAGTGCTAGAGTTGACAGGGGGTATGGCTACACCTTC. It yields the protein CSARVDRGYGYTF.